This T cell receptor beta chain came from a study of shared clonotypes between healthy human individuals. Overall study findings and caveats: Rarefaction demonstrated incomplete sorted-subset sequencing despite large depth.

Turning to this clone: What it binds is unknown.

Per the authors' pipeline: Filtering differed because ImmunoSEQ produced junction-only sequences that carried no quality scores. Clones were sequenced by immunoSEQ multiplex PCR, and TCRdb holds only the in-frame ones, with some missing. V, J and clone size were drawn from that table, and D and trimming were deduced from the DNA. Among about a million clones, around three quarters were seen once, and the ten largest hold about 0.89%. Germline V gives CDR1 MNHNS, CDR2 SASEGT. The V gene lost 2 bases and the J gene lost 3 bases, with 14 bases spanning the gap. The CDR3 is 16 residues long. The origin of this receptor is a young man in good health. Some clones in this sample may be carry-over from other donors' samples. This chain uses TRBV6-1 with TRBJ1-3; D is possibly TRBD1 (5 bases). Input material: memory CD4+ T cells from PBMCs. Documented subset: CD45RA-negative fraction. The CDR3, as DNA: TGTGCCAGCAGTGAACGGGGCAGGGTTATTGGAAACACCATATATTTT. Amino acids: CASSERGRVIGNTIYF.